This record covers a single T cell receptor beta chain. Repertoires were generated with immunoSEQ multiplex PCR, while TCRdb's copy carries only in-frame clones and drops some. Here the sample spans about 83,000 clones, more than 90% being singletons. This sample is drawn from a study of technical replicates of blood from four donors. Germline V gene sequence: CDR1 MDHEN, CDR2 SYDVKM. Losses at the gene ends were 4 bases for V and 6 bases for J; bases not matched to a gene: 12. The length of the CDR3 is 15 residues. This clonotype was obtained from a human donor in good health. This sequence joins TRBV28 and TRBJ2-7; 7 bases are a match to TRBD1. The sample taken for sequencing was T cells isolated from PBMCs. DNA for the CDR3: TGTGCCAGCAGTTCAGAAAGAGTTACAGGGGCCGAGCAGTACTTC. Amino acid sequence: CASSSERVTGAEQYF. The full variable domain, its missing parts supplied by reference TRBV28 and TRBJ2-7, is DVKVTQSSRYLVKRTGEKVFLECVQDMDHENMFWYRQDPGLGLRLIYFSYDVKMKEKGDIPEGYSVSREKKERFSLILESASTNQTSMYLCASSSERVTGAEQYFGPGTRLTVT.